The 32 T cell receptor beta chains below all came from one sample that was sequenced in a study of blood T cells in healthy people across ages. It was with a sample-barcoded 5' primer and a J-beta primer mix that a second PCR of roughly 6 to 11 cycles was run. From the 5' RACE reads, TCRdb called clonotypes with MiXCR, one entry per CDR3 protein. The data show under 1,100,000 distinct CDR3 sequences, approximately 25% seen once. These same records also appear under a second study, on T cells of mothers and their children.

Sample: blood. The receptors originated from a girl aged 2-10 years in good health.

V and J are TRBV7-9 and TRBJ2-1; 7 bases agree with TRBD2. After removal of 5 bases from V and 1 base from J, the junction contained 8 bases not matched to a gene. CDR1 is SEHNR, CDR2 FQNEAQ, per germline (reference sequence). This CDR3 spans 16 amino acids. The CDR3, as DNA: TGTGCCAGCAGCCCTACGGGGGGTCCATCCTACAATGAGCAGTTCTTC. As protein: CASSPTGGPSYNEQFF.

This CDR3 reads CSAPRDPRDEQYF. As DNA, the CDR3 is TGCAGTGCGCCCCGGGACCCCAGGGACGAGCAGTACTTC. The J gene is TRBJ2-7, the V gene TRBV20-1; perhaps D is TRBD1 or TRBD2 (5 bases each). The germline V gene has CDR1 DFQATT and CDR2 SNEGSKA (reference sequence). The CDR3 runs to 13 residues. Trimming took 6 bases from V and 5 from J, leaving 17 bases between them.

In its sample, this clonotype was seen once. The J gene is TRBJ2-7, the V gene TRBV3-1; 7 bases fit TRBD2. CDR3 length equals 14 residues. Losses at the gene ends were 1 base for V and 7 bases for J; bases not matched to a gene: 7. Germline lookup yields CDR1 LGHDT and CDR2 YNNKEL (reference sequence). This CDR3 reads CASSQGLAAGEQYF. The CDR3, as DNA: TGTGCCAGCAGCCAAGGGCTAGCGGCGGGGGAGCAGTACTTC.

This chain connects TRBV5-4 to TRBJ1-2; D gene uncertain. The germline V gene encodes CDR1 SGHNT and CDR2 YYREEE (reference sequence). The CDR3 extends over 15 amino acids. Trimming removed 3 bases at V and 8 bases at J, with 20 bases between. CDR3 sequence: CASSWVRGGAGGYTF. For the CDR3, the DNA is TGTGCCAGCAGCTGGGTTAGAGGAGGCGCCGGGGGCTACACCTTC.

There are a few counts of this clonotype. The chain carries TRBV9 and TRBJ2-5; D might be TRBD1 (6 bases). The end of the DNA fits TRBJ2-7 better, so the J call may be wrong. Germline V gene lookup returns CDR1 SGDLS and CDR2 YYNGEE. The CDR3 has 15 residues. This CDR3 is CASSPTGGGPYEQYF. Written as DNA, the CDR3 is TGTGCCAGCAGCCCCACCGGTGGGGGCCCCTACGAGCAGTACTTC.

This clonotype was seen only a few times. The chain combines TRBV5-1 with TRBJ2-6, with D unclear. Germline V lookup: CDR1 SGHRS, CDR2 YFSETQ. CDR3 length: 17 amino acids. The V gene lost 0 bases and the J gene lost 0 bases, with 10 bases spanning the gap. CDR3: CASSLVTRSSGANVLTF. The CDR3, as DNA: TGCGCCAGCAGCTTGGTAACCCGAAGCTCTGGGGCCAACGTCCTGACTTTC.

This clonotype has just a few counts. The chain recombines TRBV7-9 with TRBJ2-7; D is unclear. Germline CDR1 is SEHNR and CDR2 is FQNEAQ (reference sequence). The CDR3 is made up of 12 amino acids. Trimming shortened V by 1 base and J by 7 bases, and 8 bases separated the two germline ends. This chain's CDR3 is CASSLEVREQYF. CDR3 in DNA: TGTGCCAGCAGCTTAGAGGTGCGGGAGCAGTACTTC.

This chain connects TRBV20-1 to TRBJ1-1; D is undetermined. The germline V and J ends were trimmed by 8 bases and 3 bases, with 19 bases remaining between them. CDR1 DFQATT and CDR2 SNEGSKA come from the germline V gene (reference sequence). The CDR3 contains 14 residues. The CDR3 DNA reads TGCAGTCCTCCTGGGAACCCAGGCCACACTGAAGCTTTCTTT. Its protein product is CSPPGNPGHTEAFF.

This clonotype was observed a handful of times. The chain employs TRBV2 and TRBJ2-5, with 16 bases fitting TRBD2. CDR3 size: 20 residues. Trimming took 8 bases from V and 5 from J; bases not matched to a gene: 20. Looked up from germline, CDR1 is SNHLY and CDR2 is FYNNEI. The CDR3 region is CASYTGTSGGARLHRETQYF. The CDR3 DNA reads TGTGCCAGCTATACCGGGACTAGCGGGGGGGCCAGGCTTCATCGGGAGACCCAGTACTTC.

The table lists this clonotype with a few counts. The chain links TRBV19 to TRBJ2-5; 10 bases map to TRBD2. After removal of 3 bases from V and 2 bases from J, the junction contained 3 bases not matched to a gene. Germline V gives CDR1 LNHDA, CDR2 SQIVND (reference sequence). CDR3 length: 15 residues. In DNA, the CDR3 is TGTGCCAGTAGTATGACACTAGCGGGACAAGAGACCCAGTACTTC. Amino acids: CASSMTLAGQETQYF.

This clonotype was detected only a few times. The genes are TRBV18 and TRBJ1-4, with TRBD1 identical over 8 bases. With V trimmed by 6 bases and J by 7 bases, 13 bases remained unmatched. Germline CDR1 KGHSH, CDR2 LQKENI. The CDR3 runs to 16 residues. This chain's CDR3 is CASSPEGPGGFEKLFF. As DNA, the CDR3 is TGTGCCAGCTCGCCCGAAGGCCCAGGGGGCTTTGAAAAACTGTTTTTT.

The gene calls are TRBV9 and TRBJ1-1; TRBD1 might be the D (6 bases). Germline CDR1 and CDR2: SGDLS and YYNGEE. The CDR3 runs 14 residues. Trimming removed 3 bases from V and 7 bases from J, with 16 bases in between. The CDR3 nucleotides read TGTGCCAGCAGCGGGAGGGGACCACAGGGTGAAGCTTTCTTT. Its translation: CASSGRGPQGEAFF.

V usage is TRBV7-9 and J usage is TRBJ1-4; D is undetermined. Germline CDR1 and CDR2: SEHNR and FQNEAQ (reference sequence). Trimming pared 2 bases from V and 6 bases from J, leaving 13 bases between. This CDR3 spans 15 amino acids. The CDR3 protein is CASSLMRGDDEKLFF. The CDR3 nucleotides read TGTGCCAGCAGCTTAATGCGGGGAGATGATGAAAAACTGTTTTTT.

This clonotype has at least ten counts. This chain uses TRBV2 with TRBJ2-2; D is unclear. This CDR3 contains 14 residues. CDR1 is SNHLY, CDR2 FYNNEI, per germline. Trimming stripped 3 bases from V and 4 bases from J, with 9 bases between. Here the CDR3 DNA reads TGTGCCAGCAGTGACCCTCCCTTCACCGGGGAGCTGTTTTTT. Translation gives CASSDPPFTGELFF.

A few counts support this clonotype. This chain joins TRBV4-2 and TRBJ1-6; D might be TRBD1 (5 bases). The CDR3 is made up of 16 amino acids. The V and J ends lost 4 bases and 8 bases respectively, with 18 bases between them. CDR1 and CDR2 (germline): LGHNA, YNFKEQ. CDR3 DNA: TGTGCCAGCAGCCCAGAGCCAGGGTTGGTGGATTCACCCCTCCACTTT. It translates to CASSPEPGLVDSPLHF.

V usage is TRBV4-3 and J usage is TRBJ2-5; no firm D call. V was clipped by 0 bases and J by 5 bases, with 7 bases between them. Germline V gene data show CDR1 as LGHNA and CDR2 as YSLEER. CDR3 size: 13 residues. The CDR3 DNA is TGCGCCAGCAGCCAAGAGCAGTTTGAGACCCAGTACTTC. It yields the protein CASSQEQFETQYF.

CDR3 in DNA: TGTGCCAGCAGCCGCAGCGGTTTAGCCAAAAACATTCAGTACTTC. It yields the protein CASSRSGLAKNIQYF. The gene calls are TRBV28 and TRBJ2-4; perhaps TRBD2 as D (5 bases). Germline V gene data show CDR1 as MDHEN and CDR2 as SYDVKM. The CDR3 contains 15 residues. Trimming shortened V by 6 bases and J by 0 bases, and 12 bases separated the two germline ends.

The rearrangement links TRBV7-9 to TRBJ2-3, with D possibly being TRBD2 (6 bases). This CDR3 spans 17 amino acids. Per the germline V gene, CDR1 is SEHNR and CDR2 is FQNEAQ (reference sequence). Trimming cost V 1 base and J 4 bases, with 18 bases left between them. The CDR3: CASSLEVGGAGSDTQYF. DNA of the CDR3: TGTGCCAGCAGCTTAGAAGTCGGAGGGGCGGGCTCAGATACGCAGTATTTT. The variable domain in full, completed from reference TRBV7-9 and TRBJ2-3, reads DTGVSQNPRHKITKRGQNVTFRCDPISEHNRLYWYRQTLGQGPEFLTYFQNEAQLEKSRLLSDRFSAERPKGSFSTLEIQRTEQGDSAMYLCASSLEVGGAGSDTQYFGPGTRLTVL.

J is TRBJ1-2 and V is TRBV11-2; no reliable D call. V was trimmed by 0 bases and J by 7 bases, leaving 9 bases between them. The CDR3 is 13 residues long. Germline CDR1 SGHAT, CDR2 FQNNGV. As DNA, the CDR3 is TGTGCCAGCAGCTTAGACCGTGTAGTTGGCTACACCTTC. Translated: CASSLDRVVGYTF.

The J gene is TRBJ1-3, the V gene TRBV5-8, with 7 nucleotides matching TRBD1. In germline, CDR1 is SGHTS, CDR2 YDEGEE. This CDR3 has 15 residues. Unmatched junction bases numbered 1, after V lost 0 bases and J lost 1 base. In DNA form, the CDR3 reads TGTGCCAGCAGCTTGGGGGACAGATCTGGAAACACCATATATTTT. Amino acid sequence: CASSLGDRSGNTIYF.

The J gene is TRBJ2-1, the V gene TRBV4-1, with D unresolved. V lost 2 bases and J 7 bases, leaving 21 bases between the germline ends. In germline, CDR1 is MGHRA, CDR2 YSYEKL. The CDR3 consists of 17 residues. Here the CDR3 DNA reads TGCGCCAGCAGCCAACTTCACCTTCGACACGTTGGGAATGAGCAGTTCTTC. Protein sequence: CASSQLHLRHVGNEQFF.

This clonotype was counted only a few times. The CDR3 here is CASSPRRGYYNEQFF. CDR3 DNA: TGTGCCAGCAGTCCCCGTCGGGGATACTACAATGAGCAGTTCTTC. The genes are TRBV28 and TRBJ2-7; TRBD2 is a possible D gene (5 bases). The J call is uncertain, as TRBJ2-1 better fits the DNA end. Germline V gene lookup returns CDR1 MDHEN and CDR2 SYDVKM. This CDR3 contains 15 residues.

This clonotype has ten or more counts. CDR3 residues: CASSLGQGISYEQYF. The CDR3, as DNA: TGTGCCAGCAGTTTGGGTCAGGGAATCTCCTACGAGCAGTACTTC. This rearrangement joins TRBV12-3 or TRBV12-4 to TRBJ2-7; maybe TRBD1 (5 bases). This CDR3 is 15 amino acids long. Between the trimmed V and J ends, which lost 3 bases and 0 bases, there was a span of 12 bases.

The CDR3 loop reads CASLGQYLQETQYF. Written as DNA, the CDR3 is TGTGCCAGCCTGGGACAGTACCTCCAAGAGACCCAGTACTTC. The chain links TRBV28 to TRBJ2-5; 7 bases agree with TRBD1. The trim removed 8 bases at V and 1 base at J, leaving 7 bases unmatched. The CDR3 is made up of 14 amino acids. Germline CDR1 is MDHEN and CDR2 is SYDVKM.

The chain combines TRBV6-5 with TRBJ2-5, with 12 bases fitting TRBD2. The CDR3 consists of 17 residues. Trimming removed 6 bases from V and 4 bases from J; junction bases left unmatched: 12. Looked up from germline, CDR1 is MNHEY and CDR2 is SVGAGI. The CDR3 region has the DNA TGTGCCAGCAGCTACGGACTAGCGGGAAGGATGGCAGAGACCCAGTACTTC. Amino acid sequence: CASSYGLAGRMAETQYF.

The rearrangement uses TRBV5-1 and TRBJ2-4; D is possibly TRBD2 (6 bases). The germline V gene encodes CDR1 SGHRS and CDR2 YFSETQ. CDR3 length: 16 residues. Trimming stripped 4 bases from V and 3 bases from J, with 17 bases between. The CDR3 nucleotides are TGCGCCAGCAGCCCCGTCGGGGCGGGATACAAAAACATTCAGTACTTC. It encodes CASSPVGAGYKNIQYF.

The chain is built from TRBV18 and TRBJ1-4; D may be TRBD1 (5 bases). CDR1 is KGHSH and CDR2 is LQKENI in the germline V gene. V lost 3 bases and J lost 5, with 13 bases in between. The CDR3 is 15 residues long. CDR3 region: CASSPARQKNEKLFF. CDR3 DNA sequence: TGTGCCAGCTCACCGGCGAGACAGAAGAATGAAAAACTGTTTTTT.

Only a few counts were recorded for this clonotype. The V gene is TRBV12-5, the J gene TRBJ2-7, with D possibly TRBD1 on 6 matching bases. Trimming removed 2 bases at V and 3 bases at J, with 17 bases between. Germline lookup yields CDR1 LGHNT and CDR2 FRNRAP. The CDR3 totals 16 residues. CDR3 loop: CASGLPSTGLDYEQYF. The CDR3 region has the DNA TGTGCTAGTGGTTTGCCCTCGACAGGTTTAGACTACGAGCAGTACTTC.

CDR3 DNA sequence: TGTGCCAGCAGCTTATCGACTAGCGGGAGCTCCTACAATGAGCAGTTCTTC. Protein sequence: CASSLSTSGSSYNEQFF. V gene TRBV7-8 combines with J gene TRBJ2-1; the match to TRBD2 covers 12 bases. This CDR3 contains 17 residues. Trimming removed 2 bases from V and 0 bases from J; junction bases left unmatched: 2. Per germline, CDR1 SGHVS and CDR2 FQNEAQ.

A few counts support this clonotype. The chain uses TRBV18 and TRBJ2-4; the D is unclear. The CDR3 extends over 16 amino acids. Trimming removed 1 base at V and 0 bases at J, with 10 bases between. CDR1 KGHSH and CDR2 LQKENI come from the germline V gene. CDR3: CASSPRIELAKNIQYF. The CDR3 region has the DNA TGTGCCAGCTCACCACGAATCGAACTAGCCAAAAACATTCAGTACTTC.

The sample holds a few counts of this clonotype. The DNA of the CDR3 is TGTGCCAGCAGTGAATACGAGGGGGCGATGGGCTACACCTTC. Translated, it gives CASSEYEGAMGYTF. The rearrangement joins TRBV25-1 to TRBJ1-2; 7 nucleotides match TRBD1. V dropped 0 bases and J dropped 8; count of bases not matched to a gene: 6. This CDR3 has 14 amino acids. The germline V gene encodes CDR1 MGHDK and CDR2 SYGVNS.

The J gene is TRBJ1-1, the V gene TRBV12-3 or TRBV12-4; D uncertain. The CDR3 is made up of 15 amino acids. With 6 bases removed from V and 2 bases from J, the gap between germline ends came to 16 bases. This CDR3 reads CASSATNLVNTEAFF. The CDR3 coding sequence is TGTGCCAGCAGCGCGACGAATCTTGTTAACACTGAAGCTTTCTTT.